This T cell receptor beta chain emerged from a study of shared clonotypes between healthy human individuals. Overall study findings and caveats: Sharing across four donors was highest in naive CD4 (approximately 5%) and lowest in memory CD8 (approximately 0.4%).

Concerning this clone itself: The antigen is not known.

Participating donors were healthy, HIV-negative adults free of recent acute infections or vaccinations. Donors were Caucasian adults residing in Nashville, Tennessee, USA. The V end lost 4 bases, the J end lost 5 bases, and 21 bases lay between the germline ends. CDR1 is SGDLS and CDR2 is YYNGEE in the germline V gene. CDR3 length: 17 residues. It was across several immunoSEQ plates that each subset's genomic DNA was evenly split. Some clones are missing from TCRdb's copy, which holds only in-frame ones; the method was immunoSEQ multiplex PCR. The repertoire holds 2 million to 2.5 million clones, 92% seen once, with approximately 0.41% in the top ten.

The clonotype originates from a man aged 18 to 35 in good health. Some clones in this sample may be carry-over from other donors' samples. J is TRBJ2-2 and V is TRBV9; D may correspond to TRBD1 or TRBD2 (5 bases each). The sequencing sample was made of naive CD4+ T cells from PBMCs. Regarding subset: CD45RA+ positively selected. This CDR3 reads CASSSRYLQGDTGELFF. The CDR3 DNA sequence: TGTGCCAGCAGCTCCCGGTATTTGCAGGGAGATACCGGGGAGCTGTTTTTT.